This TCR beta chain was captured in a study of T cell clonality in common variable immunodeficiency. Study outcomes and limitations: TCRbeta clonality was increased in CVID versus healthy controls. Fewer deletions and N-nucleotide insertions were reportedly seen in common variable immunodeficiency TCR beta sequences. Shared TCRbeta clones were fewer between CVID subjects than controls.

The length of the CDR3 is 14 residues. Germline lookup yields CDR1 LNHDA and CDR2 SQIVND (reference sequence). V was pared by 1 base and J by 5 bases, with 12 bases between. Libraries were prepared by immunoSEQ multiplex PCR; TCRdb keeps only in-frame clonotypes and omits some of them. Recorded here are about 16,000 clones, none singletons. The CVID group had over 12 females and approximately 30 males, mean age around 40. Ten or more counts support this clone. The antigen is undetermined. The read finishes 3 residues shy of the CDR3 end, and the germline J gene is used to complete it. The clonotype originates from a human donor with common variable immunodeficiency. Sequencing input: peripheral blood mononuclear cells. The V and J genes are TRBV19 and TRBJ2-7; D not certain. The CDR3 loop is CASSIADKPNEQYF. The part of the CDR3 DNA that was read is TGTGCCAGTAGTATAGCAGACAAACCAAACGAG.